This T cell receptor (beta chain) was captured by sequencing in a study of blood T cells in healthy people across ages. V dropped 6 bases and J dropped 2 bases, with 15 bases sitting between them. The CDR3 covers 15 residues. CDR1 and CDR2 (germline): MRHNA, SNTAGT. Combining a sample-barcoded 5' primer with a J-beta primer mix, a second PCR ran for about 6 to 12 cycles. Per sample, CDR3-containing paired-end reads numbered at least 2.5 million. TCRdb re-analysed the 5' RACE reads in MiXCR, keeping a single row per CDR3 protein. Of approximately 1.5 million distinct CDR3 sequences detected, 34% appear once; the ten largest clones hold 11%. This clonotype has a handful of counts.

The TCR was taken from a woman aged 25-40 years in good health. The rearrangement joins TRBV6-4 to TRBJ2-3; a possible D gene is TRBD2 (6 bases). The specimen sequenced was blood. DNA for the CDR3: TGTGCCAGCAGCGCCAATAGCGGAGCCACAGATACGCAGTATTTT. This gives the protein CASSANSGATDTQYF.